The 14 T cell receptor beta chains below come from one sample, sequenced in a study of CD8 T cells in Susac syndrome. RNA, at about 0.45 to 1 ug, was reverse transcribed with random hexamers. TCRdb processed the immunoSEQ multiplex PCR reads anew with MiXCR; each CDR3 protein has one entry. This table holds 330,000 or so distinct CDR3 sequences, about 91% found once. The sequenced sample was CD8+ T cells from PBMCs. These receptors were obtained from a human donor with multiple sclerosis.

This clonotype was counted a single time. This sequence joins TRBV7-8 and TRBJ1-5; perhaps TRBD1 as D (5 bases). Trimming removed 3 bases from V and 5 bases from J, with 11 bases in between. From germline, CDR1 is SGHVS and CDR2 FQNEAQ. The CDR3 sequence is 14 residues long. This CDR3 reads CASSLGPPHQPQHF. The CDR3 bases are TGTGCCAGCAGCTTGGGACCCCCCCATCAGCCCCAGCATTTT.

The chain joins TRBV29-1 to TRBJ2-5; the D gene could be TRBD1 or TRBD2 (5 bases each). There are 15 residues in the CDR3. Germline CDR1 and CDR2: SQVTM and ANQGSEA. V lost 6 bases and J lost 3, with 20 bases in between. The DNA of the CDR3 is TGCAGCGTAGTTATCCCCGGGACCCGTGAAGAGACCCAGTACTTC. Translation: CSVVIPGTREETQYF.

The chain is built from TRBV28 and TRBJ2-6; D tentatively reads TRBD1 or TRBD2 (5 bases each). V gave up 2 bases and J gave up 2 bases, with 16 bases separating them. CDR1 MDHEN and CDR2 SYDVKM come from the germline V gene. The CDR3 contains 18 residues. CDR3 DNA: TGTGCCAGCAGTTTAAGAGACACGGGGCTGACTGGGGCCAACGTCCTGACTTTC. Protein: CASSLRDTGLTGANVLTF.

The J gene is TRBJ2-7, the V gene TRBV5-4; perhaps TRBD1 as D (6 bases). The CDR3 extends over 14 amino acids. Germline V gives CDR1 SGHNT, CDR2 YYREEE (reference sequence). V shed 3 bases and J shed 1 base, with 11 bases lying between them. The CDR3, as DNA: TGTGCCAGCAGCTATACAGGGAATTCCTACGAGCAGTACTTC. Translated: CASSYTGNSYEQYF.

The rearrangement links TRBV2 to TRBJ2-7; tentatively, D is TRBD1 (6 bases). Trimming stripped 11 bases from V and 0 bases from J, with 14 bases between. This CDR3 has 13 residues. Per the germline V gene, CDR1 is SNHLY and CDR2 is FYNNEI. The CDR3 loop is CAGLDRSSYEQYF. CDR3 nucleotide sequence: TGTGCCGGGTTAGACAGGAGCTCCTACGAGCAGTACTTC. Based on the CDR3 plus reference TRBV2 and TRBJ2-7, the full variable domain is EPEVTQTPSHQVTQMGQEVILRCVPISNHLYFYWYRQILGQKVEFLVSFYNNEISEKSEIFDDQFSVERPDGSNFTLKIRSTKLEDSAMYFCAGLDRSSYEQYFGPGTRLTVT.

The count of this clonotype is one. The V gene is TRBV12-5, the J gene TRBJ2-2; D is unresolved. Trimming pared 2 bases from V and 5 bases from J, leaving 12 bases between. Germline V gene sequence: CDR1 LGHNT, CDR2 FRNRAP. The CDR3 extends over 15 amino acids. This CDR3 is CASGLILSGTGELFF. The CDR3 DNA follows: TGTGCTAGTGGTTTGATCCTAAGTGGTACCGGGGAGCTGTTTTTT.

This clonotype has just one count. The chain uses TRBV5-6 and TRBJ2-1; the D is unclear. Germline V CDR1 and CDR2: SGHDT, YYEEEE. This CDR3 region has 13 residues. Trimming stripped 2 bases from V and 6 bases from J, with 9 bases between. The CDR3 here is CASSFTRINEQFF. CDR3 bases: TGTGCCAGCAGCTTCACAAGGATCAATGAGCAGTTCTTC.

This CDR3 is CASSSTGVRGGNTIYF. The CDR3 DNA reads as TGTGCCAGTAGTTCTACAGGCGTCCGCGGGGGAAACACCATATATTTT. The chain is built from TRBV19 and TRBJ1-3; tentative D call: TRBD1 (5 bases). The V gene lost 5 bases and the J gene lost 4 bases, with 18 bases spanning the gap. From germline, CDR1 is LNHDA and CDR2 SQIVND (reference sequence). This CDR3 contains 16 residues.

The rearrangement uses TRBV27 and TRBJ1-1; the D is unclear. Germline CDR1 MNHEY, CDR2 SMNVEV (reference sequence). The ends were cut back, 4 bases at V and 4 bases at J, with 13 bases in the middle. This CDR3 is built from 14 residues. The chain's CDR3 is CASSSRVWGTEAFF. The CDR3 DNA reads as TGTGCCAGCAGTTCAAGGGTTTGGGGCACTGAAGCTTTCTTT.

The chain has TRBV4-2 and TRBJ2-3; 8 bases match TRBD2. With 4 bases clipped from V and 0 bases from J, the junction kept 3 bases outside the gene matches. Germline V lookup: CDR1 LGHNA, CDR2 YNFKEQ. CDR3 length: 15 residues. Written as DNA, the CDR3 is TGTGCCAGCAGCCCCAGGACTAGCAGCACAGATACGCAGTATTTT. This encodes CASSPRTSSTDTQYF.

The chain recombines TRBV6-1 with TRBJ1-1, with D unclear. The germline V gene has CDR1 MNHNS and CDR2 SASEGT. The V and J ends lost 3 bases and 1 base respectively, with 3 bases between them. The CDR3 runs to 12 residues. CDR3 region: CASSEWNTEAFF. The CDR3 coding sequence is TGTGCCAGCAGTGAGTGGAACACTGAAGCTTTCTTT.

The chain links TRBV7-2 to TRBJ2-7; D ambiguous. V lost 7 bases and J lost 0, with 10 bases in between. The germline CDR1 and CDR2 sequences are SGHTA and FQGNSA. CDR3 length equals 13 residues. The CDR3 coding sequence is TGTGCCAGCAATGAAGGGTTCTCCTACGAGCAGTACTTC. This encodes CASNEGFSYEQYF.

The chain joins TRBV20-1 to TRBJ1-1; TRBD1 is a possible D gene (5 bases). The CDR3 spans 14 residues. Germline lookup yields CDR1 DFQATT and CDR2 SNEGSKA (reference sequence). V lost 1 base, J lost 4 bases, and 13 bases lay in between. The CDR3 DNA reads as TGCAGTGCTAGAGCCCAGGGATCGATCACTGAAGCTTTCTTT. Translated, it gives CSARAQGSITEAFF.

This chain connects TRBV28 to TRBJ1-1, with D possibly TRBD1 on 5 matching bases. Trimming left V 5 bases short and J 1 base short, with 20 bases between. Germline V gene data show CDR1 as MDHEN and CDR2 as SYDVKM. The CDR3 has 17 amino acids. DNA of the CDR3: TGTGCCAGCAGTCAAAACCAGTTTCTAACAGGGAACACTGAAGCTTTCTTT. Protein sequence: CASSQNQFLTGNTEAFF.